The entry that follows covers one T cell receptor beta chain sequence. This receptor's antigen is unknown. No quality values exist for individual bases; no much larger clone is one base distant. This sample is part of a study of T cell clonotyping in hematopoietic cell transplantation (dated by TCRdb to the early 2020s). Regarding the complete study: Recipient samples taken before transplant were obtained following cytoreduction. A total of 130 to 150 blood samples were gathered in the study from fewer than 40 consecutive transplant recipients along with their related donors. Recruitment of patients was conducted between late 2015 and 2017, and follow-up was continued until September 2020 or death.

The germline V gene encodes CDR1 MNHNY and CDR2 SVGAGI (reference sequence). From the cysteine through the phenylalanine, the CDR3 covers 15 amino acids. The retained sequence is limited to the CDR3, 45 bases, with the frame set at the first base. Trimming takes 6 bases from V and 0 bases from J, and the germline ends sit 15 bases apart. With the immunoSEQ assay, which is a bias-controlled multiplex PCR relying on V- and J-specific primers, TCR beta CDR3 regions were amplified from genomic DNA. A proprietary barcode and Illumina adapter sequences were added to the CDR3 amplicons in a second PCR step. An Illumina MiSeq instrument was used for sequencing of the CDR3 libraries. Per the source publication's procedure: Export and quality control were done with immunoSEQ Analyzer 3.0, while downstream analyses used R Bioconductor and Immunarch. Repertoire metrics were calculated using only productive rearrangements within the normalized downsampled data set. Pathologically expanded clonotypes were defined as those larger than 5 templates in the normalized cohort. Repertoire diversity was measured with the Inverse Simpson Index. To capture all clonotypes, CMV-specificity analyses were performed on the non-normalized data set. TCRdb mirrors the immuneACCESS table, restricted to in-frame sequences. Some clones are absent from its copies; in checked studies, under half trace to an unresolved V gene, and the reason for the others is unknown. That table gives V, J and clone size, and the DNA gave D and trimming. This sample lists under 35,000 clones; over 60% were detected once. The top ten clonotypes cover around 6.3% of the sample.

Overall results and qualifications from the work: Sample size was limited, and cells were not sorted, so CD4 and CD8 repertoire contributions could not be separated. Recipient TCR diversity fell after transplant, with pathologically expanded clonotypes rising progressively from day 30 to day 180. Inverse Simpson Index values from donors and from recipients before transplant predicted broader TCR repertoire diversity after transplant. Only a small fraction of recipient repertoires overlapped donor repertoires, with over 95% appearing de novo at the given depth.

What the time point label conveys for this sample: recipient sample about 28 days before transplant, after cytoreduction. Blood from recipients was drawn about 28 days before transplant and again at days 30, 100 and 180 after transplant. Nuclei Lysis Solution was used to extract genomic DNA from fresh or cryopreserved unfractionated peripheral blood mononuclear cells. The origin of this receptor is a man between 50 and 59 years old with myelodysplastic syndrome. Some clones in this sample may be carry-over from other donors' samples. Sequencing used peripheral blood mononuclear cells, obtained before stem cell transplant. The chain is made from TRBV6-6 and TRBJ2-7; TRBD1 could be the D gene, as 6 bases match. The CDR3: CASRPWGRSSYEQYF. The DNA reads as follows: TGTGCCAGCAGACCTTGGGGGCGGAGCTCCTACGAGCAGTACTTC.